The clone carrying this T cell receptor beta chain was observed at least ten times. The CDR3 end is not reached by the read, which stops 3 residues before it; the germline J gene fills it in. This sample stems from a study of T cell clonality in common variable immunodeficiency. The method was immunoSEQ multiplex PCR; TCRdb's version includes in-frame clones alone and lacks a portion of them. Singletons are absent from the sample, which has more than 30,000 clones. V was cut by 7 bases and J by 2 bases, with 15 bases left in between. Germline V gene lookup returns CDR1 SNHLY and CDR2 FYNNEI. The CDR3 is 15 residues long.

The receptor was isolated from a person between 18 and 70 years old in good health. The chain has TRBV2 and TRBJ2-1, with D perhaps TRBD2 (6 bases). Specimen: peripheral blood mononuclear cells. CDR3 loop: CASTPGRGPYNEQFF. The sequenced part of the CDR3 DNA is TGTGCCAGCACCCCAGGGCGGGGCCCCTACAATGAG.